These 26 T cell receptor beta chains came from one sample sequenced in a study of T cells after yellow fever vaccination. TCRdb reanalysed the 5' RACE reads using MiXCR and keeps one entry per CDR3 protein. Found here are hundreds of thousands of distinct CDR3 sequences, more than 9% of them singletons; the top ten hold about 16%. The sequences come from PBMCs, collected on the day of the yellow fever booster vaccination. Every receptor here comes from a man between 25 and 39 years old who received the YFV17D yellow fever vaccine.

At least ten counts were recorded for this clonotype. The V and J genes are TRBV12-3 or TRBV12-4 and TRBJ2-2; no reliable D call. With 7 bases removed from V and 6 bases from J, the gap between germline ends came to 12 bases. The length of the CDR3 is 13 residues. Written as DNA, the CDR3 is TGTGCCAGCACCAAAAGTATATCCGGGGAGCTGTTTTTT. Its protein is CASTKSISGELFF.

The chain joins TRBV30 to TRBJ2-2; D not resolved. This CDR3 is built from 16 residues. Germline lookup yields CDR1 GTSNPN and CDR2 SVGIG (reference sequence). V was shortened by 0 bases and J by 5 bases, with 16 bases between the two germline ends. The CDR3 sequence: CAWSVQVLRSTGELFF. For the CDR3, the DNA is TGTGCCTGGAGTGTACAAGTCCTGAGGAGTACCGGGGAGCTGTTTTTT.

The J gene is TRBJ2-1, the V gene TRBV24-1, with D maybe TRBD1 (6 bases). Trimming cost V 3 bases and J 2 bases, with 13 bases left between them. CDR1 and CDR2 (germline): KGHDR, SFDVKD. This CDR3 is 16 amino acids long. The CDR3 sequence is CATSDDRTSAYNEQFF. The CDR3 nucleotides read TGTGCCACCAGTGATGACAGGACTTCAGCCTACAATGAGCAGTTCTTC.

CDR3 DNA sequence: TGCGCCAGCAGCTCAGACCCCGGGACAGGGGGCTCAGATACGCAGTATTTT. Translation: CASSSDPGTGGSDTQYF. The chain is built from TRBV5-1 and TRBJ2-3; 12 nucleotides agree with TRBD1. The junction had 9 bases not matched to a gene; V was cut back by 3 bases and J by 4 bases. Per the germline V gene, CDR1 is SGHRS and CDR2 is YFSETQ. The CDR3 extends over 17 amino acids.

In this sample, this clonotype turned up a few times. V is TRBV12-3 or TRBV12-4 and J is TRBJ1-3; D gene unclear. With 6 bases removed from V and 7 bases from J, the gap between germline ends came to 13 bases. There are 13 residues in the CDR3. CDR3 in DNA: TGTGCCAGCAGCCCCGGACGGAGTAACACCATATATTTT. Its translation is CASSPGRSNTIYF.

This clonotype turned up a few times. The V call is TRBV7-2, the J call TRBJ2-7; a weak D match, TRBD2 (5 bases). Trimming removed 5 bases from V and 3 bases from J, with 14 bases in between. Germline V gene sequence: CDR1 SGHTA, CDR2 FQGNSA. This CDR3 has 14 residues. CDR3 DNA sequence: TGTGCCAGCAGCCCCTCTCGGAGGCGCTACGAGCAGTACTTC. This codes for CASSPSRRRYEQYF. Full variable domain (remainder filled in from reference TRBV7-2 and TRBJ2-7): GAGVSQSPSNKVTEKGKDVELRCDPISGHTALYWYRQSLGQGLEFLIYFQGNSAPDKSGLPSDRFSAERTGGSVSTLTIQRTQQEDSAVYLCASSPSRRRYEQYFGPGTRLTVT.

This clonotype was counted only a few times. The chain's CDR3 is CASSLLGQGVKQYF. The DNA for the CDR3 is TGTGCCAGCAGTTTGCTAGGGCAGGGGGTCAAGCAGTACTTC. The V gene is TRBV12-3 or TRBV12-4, the J gene TRBJ2-7; 7 bases agree with TRBD1. V lost 3 bases, J lost 8 bases, and 10 bases stayed unmatched. The length of the CDR3 is 14 residues.

In its sample, this clonotype was seen a few times. The V call is TRBV10-3, the J call TRBJ2-3; 7 bases map to TRBD2. In germline, CDR1 is ENHRY, CDR2 SYGVKD. Trimming removed 10 bases from V and 1 base from J; junction bases left unmatched: 5. The CDR3 extends over 13 amino acids. Here the CDR3 DNA reads TGTGCCACGGGACGGGGGGGCACAGATACGCAGTATTTT. Its translation: CATGRGGTDTQYF.

This clonotype appeared a few times. The chain joins TRBV5-1 to TRBJ1-4; no clear D gene. The CDR3 runs 14 residues. V dropped 4 bases and J dropped 0 bases, with 7 bases sitting between them. Germline CDR1 and CDR2: SGHRS and YFSETQ. In nucleotides, the CDR3 is TGCGCCAGCAGCCTCGGTACAACTAATGAAAAACTGTTTTTT. It translates to CASSLGTTNEKLFF.

This clonotype was seen a handful of times. The chain couples TRBV12-3 or TRBV12-4 to TRBJ2-7; 10 bases map to TRBD1. V shed 6 bases and J 5 bases; nucleotides not matched to a gene: 10. The CDR3 totals 15 residues. The CDR3 protein is CASSPIGQGVHEQYF. In DNA form, the CDR3 reads TGTGCCAGCAGCCCCATCGGACAGGGGGTCCACGAGCAGTACTTC.

The CDR3 loop is CSVERGRGTEAFF. As DNA, the CDR3 is TGCAGCGTTGAACGGGGCCGCGGAACTGAAGCTTTCTTT. This chain uses TRBV29-1 with TRBJ1-1; TRBD1 might be the D (5 bases). The CDR3 covers 13 residues. The V end was cut by 2 bases, the J end by 5 bases, with 12 bases between. Germline CDR1 and CDR2: SQVTM and ANQGSEA.

The V gene is TRBV10-2, the J gene TRBJ2-7; 10 positions match TRBD1. Germline CDR1 is WSHSY and CDR2 is SAAADI. The CDR3 length is 15 residues. With 6 bases clipped from V and 4 bases from J, the junction kept 9 bases outside the gene matches. The CDR3 is CASSDEGTGVYEQYF. As DNA, the CDR3 is TGCGCCAGCAGCGACGAGGGGACAGGGGTTTACGAGCAGTACTTC.

The V call is TRBV6-5, the J call TRBJ2-1; TRBD2 matches 9 bases. CDR3 length: 19 residues. V lost 0 bases to trimming and J lost 0 bases; unmatched junction nucleotides: 9. Per the germline V gene, CDR1 is MNHEY and CDR2 is SVGAGI. The CDR3 is CASSYSTLREGISYNEQFF. The DNA of the CDR3 is TGTGCCAGCAGTTACTCGACTTTGCGGGAGGGAATCTCCTACAATGAGCAGTTCTTC.

This clonotype was seen a handful of times. The V gene is TRBV10-3, the J gene TRBJ2-1, with D tentatively TRBD2 (5 bases). The V end was cut by 8 bases, the J end by 5 bases, with 19 bases between. The CDR3 loop spans 15 amino acids. CDR1 and CDR2 from the germline V gene are ENHRY and SYGVKD. The CDR3 is CAISPGSGYNNEQFF. The CDR3 DNA is TGTGCCATCTCCCCGGGGAGCGGATATAACAATGAGCAGTTCTTC.

This clonotype came up many times. J is TRBJ2-7 and V is TRBV24-1; weak D call: TRBD1 (6 bases). The CDR3 is 15 amino acids. The V gene's germline CDR1 is KGHDR and CDR2 SFDVKD. Trimming removed 4 bases at V and 3 bases at J, with 15 bases between. The CDR3 nucleotides are TGTGCCACCAGTGAGTCCATGGACAGCTTCTACGAGCAGTACTTC. Its protein product is CATSESMDSFYEQYF.

The chain is built from TRBV9 and TRBJ2-3, with 12 bases matching TRBD2. There are 14 residues in the CDR3. Germline loops: CDR1 SGDLS, CDR2 YYNGEE. V lost 6 bases to trimming and J lost 4 bases; unmatched junction nucleotides: 3. CDR3 in DNA: TGTGCCAGCAAACTAGCGGGAGGACCAGATACGCAGTATTTT. Its translation is CASKLAGGPDTQYF.

The chain joins TRBV27 to TRBJ2-7, with D perhaps matching TRBD1 or TRBD2 (6 bases each). Trimming cost V 2 bases and J 6 bases, with 23 bases left between them. CDR3 length: 17 amino acids. The germline CDR1 and CDR2 sequences are MNHEY and SMNVEV (reference sequence). The CDR3, as DNA: TGTGCCAGCAGTTTACGGCTTTCTAGCTGGGGGCGGGGCGAGCAGTACTTC. Protein: CASSLRLSSWGRGEQYF.

This clonotype was picked up a small number of times. V gene TRBV3-1 combines with J gene TRBJ2-7; 7 bases agree with TRBD1. Germline V gives CDR1 LGHDT, CDR2 YNNKEL (reference sequence). The CDR3 length is 15 residues. With 3 bases clipped from V and 1 base from J, the junction kept 6 bases outside the gene matches. CDR3 residues: CASSQGEQGSYEQYF. CDR3 DNA sequence: TGTGCCAGCAGCCAGGGCGAACAGGGGTCCTACGAGCAGTACTTC.

The chain recombines TRBV7-2 with TRBJ2-3, with a tentative D call TRBD1 (6 bases). This CDR3 contains 13 residues. Germline CDR1 and CDR2: SGHTA and FQGNSA. Trimming took 4 bases from V and 10 from J, leaving 15 bases between them. CDR3 coding DNA: TGTGCCAGCAGCTCCCTGGACAGAGGGGCGCAGTATTTT. It yields the protein CASSSLDRGAQYF.

This clonotype was observed a handful of times. The rearrangement uses TRBV28 and TRBJ1-1; 9 positions agree with TRBD1. Germline CDR1 and CDR2: MDHEN and SYDVKM. V was clipped by 11 bases and J by 4 bases; unmatched bases: 11. The CDR3 length is 14 residues. The CDR3 region is CAARIQGAVTEAFF. The CDR3 coding sequence is TGTGCCGCAAGAATACAGGGGGCCGTCACTGAAGCTTTCTTT.

V and J are TRBV24-1 and TRBJ2-3; 14 nucleotides line up with TRBD2. Germline V gene sequence: CDR1 KGHDR, CDR2 SFDVKD. V shed 4 bases and J 6 bases; nucleotides not matched to a gene: 8. The length of the CDR3 is 17 residues. CDR3 nucleotides: TGTGCCACCAGTGACCCCGGACTAGCGGGAGGTCCCGATACGCAGTATTTT. Protein sequence: CATSDPGLAGGPDTQYF.

In its sample, this clonotype was seen a few times. This may be a read error, as it is one base from a much larger clone. This chain links TRBV20-1 with TRBJ1-1; no clear D. This CDR3 is 10 amino acids long. Looked up from germline, CDR1 is DFQATT and CDR2 is SNEGSKA (reference sequence). CDR3 sequence: CSPSFDEAFF. The CDR3 region has the DNA TGCAGTCCTAGTTTCGATGAAGCTTTCTTT.

This clonotype was seen more than once but under ten times. V and J are TRBV7-2 and TRBJ1-2; tentatively, D is TRBD1 (6 bases). The CDR3 extends over 17 amino acids. Germline V CDR1 and CDR2: SGHTA, FQGNSA. The V and J ends lost 5 bases and 3 bases respectively, with 22 bases between them. The CDR3 spells CASSHIQGPRGDYGYTF. The CDR3 bases are TGTGCCAGCAGCCATATCCAGGGGCCAAGGGGGGACTATGGCTACACCTTC.

A few counts support this clonotype. J is TRBJ2-7 and V is TRBV29-1; D is ambiguous. There are 14 residues in the CDR3. The V end lost 6 bases, the J end lost 1 base, and 16 bases lay between the germline ends. CDR1 is SQVTM, CDR2 ANQGSEA, per germline. The chain's CDR3 is CSVQPSAKSYEQYF. The CDR3 DNA follows: TGCAGCGTCCAGCCCAGCGCAAAATCCTACGAGCAGTACTTC.

Many counts were recorded for this clonotype. The chain has TRBV5-6 and TRBJ2-1; the match to TRBD2 covers 9 bases. Germline V gene sequence: CDR1 SGHDT, CDR2 YYEEEE. The CDR3 spans 14 residues. With V trimmed by 2 bases and J by 8 bases, 5 bases remained unmatched. The CDR3 sequence is CASSFAGGGDEQFF. The CDR3 DNA is TGTGCCAGCAGCTTCGCGGGAGGGGGCGATGAGCAGTTCTTC. Filled out from reference TRBV5-6 and TRBJ2-1, the complete variable domain reads DAGVTQSPTHLIKTRGQQVTLRCSPKSGHDTVSWYQQALGQGPQFIFQYYEEEERQRGNFPDRFSGHQFPNYSSELNVNALLLGDSALYLCASSFAGGGDEQFFGPGTRLTVL.

The rearrangement links TRBV18 to TRBJ2-3; D might be TRBD1 (6 bases). Germline V gene data show CDR1 as KGHSH and CDR2 as LQKENI. Trimming cost V 7 bases and J 0 bases, with 11 bases left between them. The CDR3 totals 14 residues. CDR3 in amino acids: CASLSGASTDTQYF. The CDR3 region has the DNA TGTGCCAGCTTATCAGGGGCAAGCACAGATACGCAGTATTTT.